The 3 T cell receptor beta chains listed next were all sequenced from one sample in a study of CD8+CD57+ T cells in acquired aplastic anemia. The study profiled TCR beta VDJ and CDR3 using genomic DNA as template. TCRdb redid the calling of the reads with MiXCR, one entry per CDR3 protein. This sample has 180,000 or so distinct CDR3 sequences, with about three fifths found just once. Flow cytometry had shown expanded CD8+CD57+ cells in the patients chosen for sequencing. Sequenced: sorted CD4+, CD8+, or CD8+CD57+ T cells (not recorded which) from PBMCs. All receptors derive from a human donor with aplastic anemia.

V usage is TRBV2 and J usage is TRBJ2-7, with D perhaps being TRBD1 or TRBD2 (5 bases each). Germline V lookup: CDR1 SNHLY, CDR2 FYNNEI. The CDR3 is 12 residues long. V dropped 4 bases and J dropped 6 bases, with 10 bases sitting between them. CDR3: CASSGWDGEQYF. CDR3 DNA: TGTGCCAGCAGTGGGTGGGACGGCGAGCAGTACTTC. The whole variable domain, remainder taken from reference TRBV2 and TRBJ2-7, is EPEVTQTPSHQVTQMGQEVILRCVPISNHLYFYWYRQILGQKVEFLVSFYNNEISEKSEIFDDQFSVERPDGSNFTLKIRSTKLEDSAMYFCASSGWDGEQYFGPGTRLTVT.

This clonotype appeared a single time. V and J are TRBV7-2 and TRBJ2-3; D gene unclear. Trimming left V 2 bases short and J 5 bases short, with 17 bases between. Germline values: CDR1 SGHTA, CDR2 FQGNSA. CDR3 size: 16 residues. For the CDR3, the DNA is TGTGCCAGCAGCTTACCAAGAATGGGCGGAATAGATACGCAGTATTTT. This translates into CASSLPRMGGIDTQYF.

The gene calls are TRBV6-1 and TRBJ2-1, with 9 bases aligning to TRBD2. From germline, CDR1 is MNHNS and CDR2 SASEGT. The CDR3 consists of 13 residues. The DNA of the CDR3 is TGTGCAGGTGGACTAGCGATGTACAATGAGCAGTTCTTC. It yields the protein CAGGLAMYNEQFF.